This entry features one T cell receptor (beta chain) sequence. This specimen belongs to a study of T cells in narcolepsy. This CDR3 contains 15 residues. CDR1 and CDR2 from the germline V gene are GTSNPN and SVGIG (reference sequence). The germline V and J ends were trimmed by 2 bases and 8 bases, with 18 bases remaining between them. Produced via immunoSEQ multiplex PCR; TCRdb's table is partial and in-frame only. Counted here are tens of thousands of clones, about four fifths occurring once; the ten biggest clones make up over 5%. This clonotype originated in a human donor in good health. V and J are TRBV30 and TRBJ2-2; a possible D gene is TRBD1 (5 bases). The sample consisted of memory (CD45RA-) CD4+ T cells from blood. CDR3 in DNA: TGTGCCTGGAGTACGCCTAAAACCAGGGTTGGGGAGCTGTTTTTT. This translates into CAWSTPKTRVGELFF.